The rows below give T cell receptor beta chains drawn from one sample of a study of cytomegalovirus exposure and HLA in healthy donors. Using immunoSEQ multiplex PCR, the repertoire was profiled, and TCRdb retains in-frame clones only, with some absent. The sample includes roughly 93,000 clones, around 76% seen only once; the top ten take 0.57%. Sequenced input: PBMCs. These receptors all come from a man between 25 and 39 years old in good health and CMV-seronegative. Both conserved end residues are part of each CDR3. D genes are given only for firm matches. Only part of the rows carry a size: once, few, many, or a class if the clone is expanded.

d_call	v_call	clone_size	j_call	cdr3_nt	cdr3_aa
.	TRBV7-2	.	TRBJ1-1	TGTGCCAGCAGCAAAGCGACGGGGAACACTGAAGCTTTCTTT	CASSKATGNTEAFF
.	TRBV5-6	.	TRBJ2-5	TGTGCCAGCAGCGGGGGGTCGATTGGAGAGACCCAGTACTTC	CASSGGSIGETQYF
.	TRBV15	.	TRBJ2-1	TGTGCCACCAGCAGAGAATTCGGGACAAAGTCCTACAATGAGCAGTTCTTC	CATSREFGTKSYNEQFF
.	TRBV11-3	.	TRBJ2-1	TGTGCCAGCAGCTTAGAGAGACAATCCTACAATGAGCAGTTCTTC	CASSLERQSYNEQFF
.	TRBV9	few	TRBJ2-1	TGTGCCAGCAGCGCGAAAGACACAACAGGGAAACTTATTAACAATGAGCAGTTCTTC	CASSAKDTTGKLINNEQFF
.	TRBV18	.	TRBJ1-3	TGTGCCAGCTCCAAGAGACAGTATGTCACCGGCTCTGGAAACACCATATATTTT	CASSKRQYVTGSGNTIYF
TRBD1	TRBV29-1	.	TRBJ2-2	TGCAGCGTTAGGACAGGGACGAACACCGGGGAGCTGTTTTTT	CSVRTGTNTGELFF
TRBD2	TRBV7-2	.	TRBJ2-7	TGTGCCAGCAGCTTAGTAGGTAGCGGGGCCAATCTCGTTTACGAGCAGTACTTC	CASSLVGSGANLVYEQYF
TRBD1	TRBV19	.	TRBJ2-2	TGTGCCAGTACTATCGGGACAGGGGCCGGGGAGCTGTTTTTT	CASTIGTGAGELFF
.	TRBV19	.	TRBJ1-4	TGTGCCAGTAGTATGGGCAGAGAAGTGGAAAAACTGTTTTTT	CASSMGREVEKLFF
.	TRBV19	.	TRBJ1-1	TGTGCCAGTAGTATCGGGAGTGGGGCTTTCTTT	CASSIGSGAFF
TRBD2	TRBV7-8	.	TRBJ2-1	TGTGCCAGCAGCTCTAGCGGGAGGTCTATCCACAATGAGCAGTTCTTC	CASSSSGRSIHNEQFF
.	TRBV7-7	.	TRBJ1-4	TGTGCCAGCAGCCTCACCTACCCCCACAGGGAACCCACTAATGAAAAACTGTTTTTT	CASSLTYPHREPTNEKLFF
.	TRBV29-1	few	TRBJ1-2	TGCAGCGCCCTCCCCGGCTACACCTTC	CSALPGYTF
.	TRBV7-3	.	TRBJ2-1	TGTGCCAGCAGGTCCGGCGGCAGGACTAATGAGCAGTTCTTC	CASRSGGRTNEQFF
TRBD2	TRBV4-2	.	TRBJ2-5	TGTGCCAGCAGCCTGGGGACTAGCGGTGAAGAGACCCAGTACTTC	CASSLGTSGEETQYF
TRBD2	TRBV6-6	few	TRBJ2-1	TGTGCCAGCAGCCCGACTAGCGGGGGGGTCGATGAGCAGTTCTTC	CASSPTSGGVDEQFF
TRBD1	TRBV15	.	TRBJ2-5	TGTGCCACCAGCAGGGACAGGGACCACCGTGGGGAGACCCAGTACTTC	CATSRDRDHRGETQYF
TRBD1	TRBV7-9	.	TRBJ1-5	TGTGCCAGCAGCTTAGTAGGGGGCGGCAGCAATCAGCCCCAGCATTTT	CASSLVGGGSNQPQHF
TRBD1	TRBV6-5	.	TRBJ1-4	TGTGCCAGCAGACAAACAGGGGCTAATGAAAAACTGTTTTTT	CASRQTGANEKLFF
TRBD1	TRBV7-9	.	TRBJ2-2	TGTGCCAGCAGCCTCACAGGGGTAAACACCGGGGAGCTGTTTTTT	CASSLTGVNTGELFF
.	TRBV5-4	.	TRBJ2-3	TGTGCCAGCAGCTCGACAGCCCACGATACGCAGTATTTT	CASSSTAHDTQYF
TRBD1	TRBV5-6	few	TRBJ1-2	TGTGCCAGCATGCCGGGACAGAGGAACTATGGCTACACCTTC	CASMPGQRNYGYTF
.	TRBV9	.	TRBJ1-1	TGTGCCAGCAGCCCCACACCCCTCTCCACTGAAGCTTTCTTT	CASSPTPLSTEAFF
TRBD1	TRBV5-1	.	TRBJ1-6	TGCGCCAGCAGCCAAGTCGGGACAGGGTCCCCATATTCACCCCTCCACTTT	CASSQVGTGSPYSPLHF
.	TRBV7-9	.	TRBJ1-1	TGTGCCAGCAGCTTAGGGCAGGGTGCCCACACTGAAGCTTTCTTT	CASSLGQGAHTEAFF
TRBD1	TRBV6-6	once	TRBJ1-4	TGTGCCAGCAGTTTCAGGGGGCCAACGGGCGAAAAACTGTTTTTT	CASSFRGPTGEKLFF
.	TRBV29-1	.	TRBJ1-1	TGCAGCGTACGACAGTACCTTGAAGCTTTCTTT	CSVRQYLEAFF
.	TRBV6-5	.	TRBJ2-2	TGTGCCACCAGGGCCCCGGGGAACACCGGGGAGCTGTTTTTT	CATRAPGNTGELFF
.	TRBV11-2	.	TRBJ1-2	TGTGCCAGCAGCTCTCGGGACACTAACTATGGCTACACCTTC	CASSSRDTNYGYTF
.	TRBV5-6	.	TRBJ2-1	TGTGCCAGCAGCTTGCGCGGTGAGCAGTTCTTC	CASSLRGEQFF
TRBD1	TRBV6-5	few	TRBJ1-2	TGTGCCAGCAGTTACGGACAGGGCCAGTATGGCTACACCTTC	CASSYGQGQYGYTF
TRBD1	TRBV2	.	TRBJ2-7	TGTGCCAGCAAAACAGGACAGGGGCCTTACGAGCAGTACTTC	CASKTGQGPYEQYF
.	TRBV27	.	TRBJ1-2	TGTGCCAGCAGTTTATACCCGACAGACCCCTATGGCTACACCTTC	CASSLYPTDPYGYTF
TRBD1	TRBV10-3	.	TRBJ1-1	TGTGCCATCAGAAGGACAGGGGAAAACACTGAAGCTTTCTTT	CAIRRTGENTEAFF